This T cell receptor beta chain was observed in a study of blood T cell repertoires in COVID-19. Overall study: Samples representing acute and convalescent COVID-19 were sourced from the United States, Italy and Spain.

The table came from immunoSEQ multiplex PCR; TCRdb's copy has only in-frame clones and leaves some out. The sample carries approximately 91,000 clones, approximately 80% recorded once. The CDR3 covers 15 residues. Germline V lookup: CDR1 LGHDT, CDR2 YNNKEL (reference sequence). Unmatched junction bases numbered 10, after V lost 4 bases and J lost 7 bases. Sequenced material: peripheral blood. This TCR was sampled from a human donor in a cohort sampled during active COVID-19. The chain combines TRBV3-1 (or the pseudogene TRBV3-2) with TRBJ2-3; 8 bases are shared with TRBD2. In DNA form, the CDR3 reads TGTGCCAGCAGCCCTGCCGGGACTAGATCTAATACGCAGTATTTT. It translates to CASSPAGTRSNTQYF.